This T cell receptor (beta chain) was observed in a study of blood T cells in healthy people across ages (dated by TCRdb to between 2014 and 2016). For the wider study: In model experiments, roughly one uniquely barcoded TCR beta cDNA molecule per two T cells was captured by template switching. Using deep sequencing normalized with unique cDNA molecular identifiers, the study measured how TCR beta repertoire diversity changes with age. The donors were divided into four age groups: young (average approximately 17 years), middle-aged (roughly 42), aged (about 61) and long-lived (82). To avoid experimental bias, donors of different ages were distributed randomly across sequencing lanes. Using the same blood draw, the study looked at two additional independent replicas of 1 million unique cDNA reads for two donors, one aged 18 to 30 and the other aged 80 or older. Overall study results and their limits: Observed TCR beta diversity per million T cells fell roughly linearly with age, and a significant reduction was already apparent by age approximately 40. There was a strong correlation between observed TCR beta diversity and the percentage of naive T cells measured by flow cytometry. Conclusive comparison of naive and antigen-experienced compartments was prevented by the profiling of bulk unsorted PBMCs. Estimates of total diversity based on one million sequenced T cells were considered lower bounds and underestimates. Compared with the aged group, the long-lived group had more naive CD4+ T cells, fewer expanded clones and increased TCR diversity, suggesting age selection. Donor CMV infection status was unknown, potentially confounding age-related changes in expanded clonotypes.

The library was made by 5' RACE. Sequenced on an Illumina HiSeq 2500. A second roughly 7 to 12 cycle PCR used a sample-barcoded 5' primer and a J-beta primer mix. A unique molecular identifier was introduced onto each TCR beta cDNA molecule by a template-switch 5' adaptor carrying 12 random nucleotides. Each sample yielded at least 2.5 million CDR3-containing paired-end reads. The Mint cDNA synthesis kit, primed by a TRBC-specific oligonucleotide, was used to synthesize first-strand cDNA from all RNA. All cDNA was treated with uracil-DNA glycosylase and then went through a first 18-cycle PCR with the universal primers M1SS and BC2_uni_R. On the study's bioinformatics: Each sample was normalized by randomly selecting 1 million high-quality reads, each carrying a distinct molecular identifier. Instead of being binned into consensus sequences, reads that shared molecular identifiers were thrown out. MiTCR, set to a Q25 quality threshold and the strictest error-elimination algorithm, was used for CDR3 identification, clonotype clustering and error correction. A nonparametric unseen species model with Euler transformation was used to estimate a lower bound on total TCR beta diversity. In-frame beta chains were kept once TCRdb had trimmed the public reads at Q25 with fastp and called clones with MiXCR. A single entry per CDR3 protein holds the most common genes and DNA from its merged rows. TCRdb's processing, not the study's, gives the V and J calls here. This sample has roughly 680,000 distinct CDR3 sequences in its table, and approximately 52% of those were observed once. The ten largest clones capture roughly 14% of the sample.

Many counts were recorded for this clonotype. Its antigen remains undetermined. One base away there is no much larger clone; base qualities are not given. Based on the germline V gene (reference sequence), the CDR1 and CDR2 sequences are SGHKS and YYEKEE. Taken from cysteine to phenylalanine, the CDR3 has 16 residues. Here the CDR3 DNA is all that survives: 48 bases in frame from base 1. Deletion took 0 bases off V and 0 bases off J, with a span of 10 bases between the germline ends. Donors were about 36 systemically healthy Caucasian individuals from Russia aged about 6 to 100 years. About 9.8 milliliters of peripheral blood were drawn from each donor into EDTA-treated Vacutainer tubes. Ficoll-Paque density-gradient centrifugation was used to isolate PBMCs, with at least 6 million per sample. Trizol reagent was used to extract total RNA from PBMCs, with at least 6 micrograms per sample. For every donor, an aliquot of PBMCs went through flow cytometry to measure the percentages of naive CD45RAhigh/CD27high T cells.

The TCR was taken from an elderly woman in good health. Sequencing was done on a sample of blood. The chain is assembled from TRBV5-5 and TRBJ2-1; no D gene call is confident. CDR3 loop: CASSLGVWSSYNEQFF. The sequenced DNA: TGTGCCAGCAGCTTGGGCGTTTGGAGCTCCTACAATGAGCAGTTCTTC.